The source of this TCR beta chain is a study of response to subunit inactivated influenza vaccine. This clonotype was detected a few times. No antigen is known for it. TCRdb re-called the RT-PCR reads with MiXCR, one entry per CDR3 protein. The sample carries more than 700,000 distinct CDR3 sequences, around 21% recorded once. V lost 3 bases to trimming and J lost 0 bases, with 8 bases between them. In germline, CDR1 is SGHRS, CDR2 YFSETQ. This CDR3 has 14 amino acids. General study points: The authors suggested that few new T cells are recruited per seasonal influenza vaccination.

The sample was PBMCs from blood, taken around 5 days after vaccination. The chain is built from TRBV5-1 and TRBJ2-3; no clear D gene. The sequence derives from a man aged 45-65 years who received an inactivated influenza vaccine. The CDR3 sequence: CASSSGASTDTQYF. Written as DNA, the CDR3 is TGCGCCAGCAGCTCAGGCGCTAGCACAGATACGCAGTATTTT.